This T cell receptor (beta chain) was sequenced for a study of T-cell memory formation after mild COVID-19 (dated by TCRdb to 2020 to 2022). In terms of the full investigation: TCR sequence clusters from the two donors were largely donor specific. T-cell clones expanding and contracting after mild COVID-19 in two donors were tracked by longitudinal TCRalpha and TCRbeta repertoire sequencing. The cohort was made up of two young adult volunteers, one female and one male, who were previously healthy. General findings and caveats noted by the study authors: Some responding clones were detected in pre-infection memory, suggesting pre-existing cross-reactive memory T cells joined the SARS-CoV-2 response. Contracting CD4+ clones appeared mostly in the CM and EM memory subsets, whereas CD8+ clones were enriched in EMRA. Clones that contracted from day 15 to 85 showed balanced CD4/CD8 phenotypes, whereas a second wave of clones that expanded from day 15 to 37 leaned towards CD4+. Only two mild cases were covered by the study, and larger cohorts that include severe cases with pre-infection samples were considered necessary. SARS-CoV-2 specificity was not confirmed for the second-wave clones peaking on day 37.

As regards this clonotype: No cognate antigen has been identified for it. Per-base qualities were not stored, and no clone one base away is much larger.

Reads for this sample came from an Illumina NovaSeq 6000. TCRalpha and TCRbeta cDNA libraries were built by 5'RACE with constant-segment primers, adding sample barcodes and unique molecular identifiers. RNA was extracted from every sample with Trizol reagent. Libraries were amplified in two PCR steps, with a second sample barcode and Illumina TruSeq adapters added in the second step. Sequencing of libraries was performed on an Illumina NovaSeq with 2 x 150 bp paired-end reads. The original pipeline was this. The reads were demultiplexed and collapsed into UMI-guided consensus sequences using migec v1.2.7. Using mixcr v2.1.11, UMI consensuses were aligned to TRA and TRB V and J templates and then assembled into clonotypes. Expanded or contracted clonotypes were those called significant by both edgeR and NoisET, with noise models trained on biological replicates. For edgeR calls, a false discovery rate-adjusted p below 0.01 and a log2 fold-change threshold of 1 were applied. PCA with hierarchical clustering of max-normalized trajectories of the 1000 most abundant clonotypes was used as exploratory dynamics analysis. Separately sequenced CD4+ and CD8+ repertoires were used to assign a CD4 or CD8 phenotype to each responding clone. In TCRdb, the public reads were trimmed at Q25 with fastp and aligned with MiXCR, with productive beta chains retained. Duplicate CDR3 protein sequences are folded into a single record with the most common DNA and genes. The V and J calls come from TCRdb's annotation, not from the publication. This sample gives about 410,000 distinct CDR3 sequences in total; about 20% of them show up just once. The ten largest clones take up 20% to 25% of the sample.

PBMCs were isolated by Ficoll-Paque density gradient centrifugation. V lost 3 bases and J lost 11 bases; the stretch between them is 8 bases long. From the cysteine through the phenylalanine, the CDR3 covers 11 amino acids. The entry retains the CDR3 DNA only, 33 bases that are in frame from base 1. The sequenced sample consisted of PBMCs or a T cell subset sorted from them (not recorded which). The sequence came from a man aged 18-30 years who had mild COVID-19 (a few samples of this study predate the infection). The sample titles of this study are shuffled in the database, so cell type and time point are left out; the donor was told from shared clones. Recombination linked TRBV12-3 or TRBV12-4 to TRBJ1-3; the D gene lacks a confident call. The nucleotide sequence reads as follows: TGTGCCAGCAGTTTGGAAAGCGCCATATATTTT. Its amino acids are CASSLESAIYF.